These T cell receptor beta chains were read from a single sample in a study of T-cell memory formation after mild COVID-19. Each CDR3 protein is one row after TCRdb ran MiXCR on the 5' RACE reads. The sample has over 450,000 distinct CDR3 sequences; over 20% are singletons. Specimen: PBMCs or a T cell subset sorted from them (not recorded which). The source is an adult woman who had mild COVID-19 (a few samples of this study predate the infection). Cell type and time point are not known. CDR3s include the opening cysteine and the closing phenylalanine or tryptophan. D genes are given only for firm matches. A row's size may be missing; if present it is once, few, many or a size class.

CDR3 protein: CASSSGPRLGQYF; CDR3 DNA: TGTGCCAGCAGCTCGGGACCCCGCCTAGGGCAGTACTTC; D gene: -; clone size: many; V gene: TRBV7-9; J gene: TRBJ2-7
CDR3 protein: CASSYRLVNTQYF; CDR3 DNA: TGTGCCAGCAGCTACCGACTAGTCAATACGCAGTATTTT; D gene: -; clone size: few; V gene: TRBV13; J gene: TRBJ2-3
CDR3 protein: CASSARTRAVLYNEQFF; CDR3 DNA: TGTGCCAGCAGCGCCAGGACTAGGGCGGTTTTATACAATGAGCAGTTCTTC; D gene: TRBD2; clone size: -; V gene: TRBV9; J gene: TRBJ2-1
CDR3 protein: CATSDSGTGGEDTQYF; CDR3 DNA: TGTGCCACCAGTGATTCCGGGACAGGGGGAGAAGATACGCAGTATTTT; D gene: TRBD1; clone size: -; V gene: TRBV24-1; J gene: TRBJ2-3
CDR3 protein: CASSSDPSSFSGANVLTF; CDR3 DNA: TGTGCCAGCAGCTCCGACCCAAGTTCATTCTCTGGGGCCAACGTCCTGACTTTC; D gene: -; clone size: few; V gene: TRBV5-5; J gene: TRBJ2-6
CDR3 protein: CASRPAGQGRAFF; CDR3 DNA: TGCGCCAGCCGCCCAGCCGGACAGGGCCGAGCTTTCTTT; D gene: TRBD1; clone size: few; V gene: TRBV4-1; J gene: TRBJ1-1
CDR3 protein: CAWSVLALTNEQYF; CDR3 DNA: TGTGCCTGGAGTGTACTAGCACTTACAAACGAGCAGTACTTC; D gene: -; clone size: -; V gene: TRBV30; J gene: TRBJ2-7
CDR3 protein: CASSPSVSNTEAFF; CDR3 DNA: TGTGCCAGCAGTCCCAGCGTTTCGAACACTGAAGCTTTCTTT; D gene: -; clone size: -; V gene: TRBV6-5; J gene: TRBJ1-1
CDR3 protein: CASSPGRSTGELFF; CDR3 DNA: TGTGCCTCCAGTCCGGGCAGGTCCACCGGGGAGCTGTTTTTT; D gene: -; clone size: few; V gene: TRBV6-5; J gene: TRBJ2-2
CDR3 protein: CASSLLASGGGGTDTQYF; CDR3 DNA: TGTGCCAGCAGCTTATTGGCTAGCGGGGGAGGCGGCACAGATACGCAGTATTTT; D gene: TRBD2; clone size: many; V gene: TRBV7-3; J gene: TRBJ2-3
CDR3 protein: CASSEQFF; CDR3 DNA: TGTGCCAGCAGCGAGCAGTTCTTC; D gene: -; clone size: -; V gene: TRBV7-2; J gene: TRBJ2-1
CDR3 protein: CASSRDRGGGTDTQYF; CDR3 DNA: TGCGCCAGCAGTCGGGACAGGGGAGGTGGCACAGATACGCAGTATTTT; D gene: TRBD1; clone size: -; V gene: TRBV5-1; J gene: TRBJ2-3
CDR3 protein: CASSPQSGRGTEAFF; CDR3 DNA: TGTGCCAGCTCACCACAATCCGGGAGAGGGACTGAAGCTTTCTTT; D gene: -; clone size: few; V gene: TRBV18; J gene: TRBJ1-1
CDR3 protein: CASSTGLAGEQWDF; CDR3 DNA: TGCGCCAGCAGCACCGGACTAGCGGGAGAACAGTGGGACTTC; D gene: TRBD2; clone size: few; V gene: TRBV5-1; J gene: TRBJ2-5
CDR3 protein: CASRASGRGELFF; CDR3 DNA: TGTGCCAGCAGGGCTAGCGGGAGAGGGGAGCTGTTTTTT; D gene: TRBD2; clone size: few; V gene: TRBV12-3/TRBV12-4; J gene: TRBJ2-2
CDR3 protein: CASRQWGGYEQYF; CDR3 DNA: TGCGCCAGCAGGCAGTGGGGTGGCTACGAGCAGTACTTC; D gene: -; clone size: few; V gene: TRBV5-1; J gene: TRBJ2-7
CDR3 protein: CSADSGRQANEQFF; CDR3 DNA: TGCAGTGCCGATAGCGGGAGACAGGCGAATGAGCAGTTCTTC; D gene: TRBD2; clone size: -; V gene: TRBV20-1; J gene: TRBJ2-1
CDR3 protein: CATSGGGARISYEQYF; CDR3 DNA: TGTGCCACCAGCGGAGGGGGGGCGCGGATCTCCTACGAGCAGTACTTC; D gene: -; clone size: -; V gene: TRBV15; J gene: TRBJ2-7
CDR3 protein: CASRDGSSGRVVANEQFF; CDR3 DNA: TGTGCCAGCCGCGACGGTTCCAGCGGGAGAGTTGTGGCCAATGAGCAGTTCTTC; D gene: TRBD2; clone size: few; V gene: TRBV7-9; J gene: TRBJ2-1
CDR3 protein: CASSPSIETQYF; CDR3 DNA: TGTGCCAGCTCACCTTCGATAGAGACCCAGTACTTC; D gene: -; clone size: once; V gene: TRBV18; J gene: TRBJ2-5
CDR3 protein: CASSLETGGQPQHF; CDR3 DNA: TGCGCCAGCAGCTTGGAGACAGGTGGTCAGCCCCAGCATTTT; D gene: -; clone size: -; V gene: TRBV5-1; J gene: TRBJ1-5
CDR3 protein: CASSQETKAENYGYTF; CDR3 DNA: TGCGCCAGCAGCCAAGAAACTAAGGCAGAAAACTATGGCTACACCTTC; D gene: -; clone size: few; V gene: TRBV4-1; J gene: TRBJ1-2
CDR3 protein: CASSQDRVGPRNTEAFF; CDR3 DNA: TGCGCCAGCAGCCAAGATCGGGTGGGACCGAGGAACACTGAAGCTTTCTTT; D gene: -; clone size: -; V gene: TRBV4-3; J gene: TRBJ1-1
CDR3 protein: CASSPLGQGDTGELFF; CDR3 DNA: TGTGCCAGCAGTCCCTTGGGACAGGGAGACACCGGGGAGCTGTTTTTT; D gene: TRBD1; clone size: -; V gene: TRBV27; J gene: TRBJ2-2
CDR3 protein: CASSPLPAGFQETQYF; CDR3 DNA: TGTGCCAGCTCACCACTCCCAGCGGGATTCCAAGAGACCCAGTACTTC; D gene: TRBD2; clone size: -; V gene: TRBV18; J gene: TRBJ2-5
CDR3 protein: CASSKGGGLPYEQYF; CDR3 DNA: TGCGCCAGCAGCAAAGGCGGAGGGCTCCCCTACGAGCAGTACTTC; D gene: -; clone size: many; V gene: TRBV5-1; J gene: TRBJ2-7
CDR3 protein: CASSPGVVPGNTIYF; CDR3 DNA: TGTGCCAGCAGCCCAGGGGTAGTTCCCGGAAACACCATATATTTT; D gene: -; clone size: few; V gene: TRBV11-2; J gene: TRBJ1-3
CDR3 protein: CASSLGARTGIHEQYF; CDR3 DNA: TGTGCCAGCAGCTTGGGTGCCCGGACAGGGATCCACGAGCAGTACTTC; D gene: TRBD1; clone size: once; V gene: TRBV5-6; J gene: TRBJ2-7
CDR3 protein: CASSQRTVSYEQYF; CDR3 DNA: TGTGCCAGCAGCCAAAGGACAGTTTCCTACGAGCAGTACTTC; D gene: -; clone size: few; V gene: TRBV14; J gene: TRBJ2-7
CDR3 protein: CSATLAGRYEQYF; CDR3 DNA: TGCAGTGCTACCCTAGCGGGACGGTACGAGCAGTACTTC; D gene: TRBD2; clone size: -; V gene: TRBV20-1; J gene: TRBJ2-7
CDR3 protein: CASSLRGYTEAFF; CDR3 DNA: TGTGCCAGCAGCTTGAGAGGTTACACTGAAGCTTTCTTT; D gene: -; clone size: few; V gene: TRBV7-8; J gene: TRBJ1-1
CDR3 protein: CSARATQRGLLYEQYF; CDR3 DNA: TGCAGTGCTAGAGCCACCCAGCGGGGGCTCCTCTACGAGCAGTACTTC; D gene: TRBD2; clone size: few; V gene: TRBV20-1; J gene: TRBJ2-7
CDR3 protein: CSVREGQGSYEQYF; CDR3 DNA: TGCAGCGTCAGGGAGGGACAGGGTTCCTACGAGCAGTACTTC; D gene: TRBD1; clone size: few; V gene: TRBV29-1; J gene: TRBJ2-7
CDR3 protein: CASSSLLTSGRAEQFF; CDR3 DNA: TGTGCCAGCAGCTCCCTCCTGACTAGCGGGAGAGCTGAGCAGTTCTTC; D gene: TRBD2; clone size: -; V gene: TRBV11-2; J gene: TRBJ2-1
CDR3 protein: CASGSGLAGATDTQYF; CDR3 DNA: TGCGCCAGCGGATCCGGACTAGCGGGGGCCACAGATACGCAGTATTTT; D gene: TRBD2; clone size: -; V gene: TRBV5-1; J gene: TRBJ2-3